Below, 10 T cell receptor beta chains from the same sample are listed, as sequenced in a study of early T cells in non-severe SARS-CoV-2 infection (dated by TCRdb to the early 2020s). Receptor libraries were prepared by 5' RACE. The instrument given in TCRdb is NextSeq 500. The public sequencing data were trimmed at Q25 with fastp and processed into clonotypes with MiXCR by TCRdb, which kept only in-frame beta chains. Under each unique CDR3 protein, matching rows form one entry showing the most common genes and DNA. The sample table contains tens of thousands of distinct CDR3 sequences; only one count was recorded for around a tenth of them. The ten most abundant clones make up about a tenth of the sample. The sequencing sample was made of whole blood. These receptors originate from an adult who was a healthcare worker with PCR-confirmed SARS-CoV-2 infection or an uninfected control (not recorded which).

This chain joins TRBV7-9 and TRBJ1-4, with D maybe TRBD1 (6 bases). The CDR3 spans 15 residues. Germline V gene lookup returns CDR1 SEHNR and CDR2 FQNEAQ (reference sequence). Trimming removed 1 base at V and 3 bases at J, with 9 bases between. In DNA, the CDR3 is TGTGCCAGCAGCTTAGGGGACATGTCTAATGAAAAACTGTTTTTT. Translated, it gives CASSLGDMSNEKLFF.

This clonotype was counted ten times or more. The chain couples TRBV29-1 to TRBJ2-1; TRBD2 matches at 7 bases. J was trimmed by 4 bases and V by 4 bases; bases with no gene match: 13. Germline CDR1 SQVTM, CDR2 ANQGSEA. The CDR3 runs to 16 residues. This CDR3 reads CSVGGRGGLQYNEQFF. Here the CDR3 DNA reads TGCAGCGTTGGAGGGCGGGGAGGGTTACAATACAATGAGCAGTTCTTC.

This clonotype was seen repeatedly, ten times or more. The chain uses TRBV28 and TRBJ2-7; D remains ambiguous. This CDR3 contains 14 residues. The V end was cut by 11 bases, the J end by 0 bases, with 17 bases between. Germline loops: CDR1 MDHEN, CDR2 SYDVKM. The CDR3 region is CADRCRPLSYEQYF. The CDR3 nucleotides read TGTGCCGACCGGTGTAGACCCCTCTCCTACGAGCAGTACTTC.

This clonotype was observed many times. The V and J genes are TRBV27 and TRBJ2-5, with TRBD1 identical over 7 bases. The germline gives CDR1 MNHEY, CDR2 SMNVEV (reference sequence). The V gene end was trimmed by 1 base and the J gene end by 2 bases; junction bases not matched to a gene: 10. CDR3 length equals 17 residues. In DNA, the CDR3 is TGTGCCAGCAGTTTATTAGGGGGCCAGGGGCCTCAAGAGACCCAGTACTTC. Amino acid sequence: CASSLLGGQGPQETQYF.

As regards this clonotype: This may arise from a read error, as a much more abundant clone is one base away. The rearrangement links TRBV4-1 to TRBJ2-1, with TRBD2 identical over 10 bases. The J segment lost 7 bases and the V segment lost 4 bases, leaving 7 bases of the junction unmatched. This CDR3 has 15 amino acids. Germline CDR1 is MGHRA and CDR2 is YSYEKL. CDR3 DNA: TGCGCCAGCAGCCTGAGCGGGGGGGGCATTAATGAGCAGTTCTTC. Translating gives CASSLSGGGINEQFF.

This clonotype turned up a few times. The chain employs TRBV29-1 and TRBJ2-5; possibly TRBD2 for D (6 bases). V was clipped by 6 bases and J by 3 bases, with 14 bases between them. The CDR3 consists of 13 residues. In germline, CDR1 is SQVTM, CDR2 ANQGSEA. CDR3 in amino acids: CSVTKTGEETQYF. CDR3 sequence (DNA): TGCAGCGTCACTAAGACGGGGGAAGAGACCCAGTACTTC.

There are a few counts of this clonotype. The chain uses TRBV5-5 and TRBJ2-2; the match to TRBD1 covers 7 bases. The CDR3 is made up of 16 amino acids. Trimming at V came to 3 bases and at J to 6 bases, leaving 11 bases not matched to a gene. Germline CDR1 and CDR2: SGHKS and YYEKEE (reference sequence). The CDR3 sequence is CASSSEQGNFAGELFF. The CDR3 DNA reads TGTGCCAGCAGCTCAGAACAGGGGAATTTCGCCGGGGAGCTGTTTTTT.

This clonotype has a count of ten or more. The V and J genes are TRBV4-1 and TRBJ2-1, with D possibly matching TRBD2 (7 bases). The germline V gene encodes CDR1 MGHRA and CDR2 YSYEKL. Trimming took off 0 bases at V and 12 bases at J, with 27 bases between the two ends. The CDR3 runs 18 residues. CDR3 DNA: TGCGCCAGCAGCCAAGATGGGAGAGAGGGGGGGAGGCAAAAAGGGCAGTTCTTC. It yields the protein CASSQDGREGGRQKGQFF.

The chain links TRBV29-1 to TRBJ2-2; the D is unclear. Trimming took off 5 bases at V and 6 bases at J, with 7 bases between the two ends. Germline-derived CDR1 and CDR2 are SQVTM and ANQGSEA. This CDR3 is 11 amino acids long. The DNA of the CDR3 is TGCAGCGTTAGCGACCCCGGGGAGCTGTTTTTT. It encodes CSVSDPGELFF.

Concerning this clonotype itself: This may be a read error: a much more frequent sequence differs by one nucleotide. The chain is built from TRBV7-2 and TRBJ2-1; 8 nucleotides align to TRBD2. The CDR3 runs to 15 residues. Per germline, CDR1 SGHTA and CDR2 FQGNSA. The CDR3 loop reads CASSPQAGGGNEQLF. As DNA, the CDR3 is TGTGCCAGCAGCCCCCAGGCGGGAGGAGGCAATGAGCAGCTCTTC.